This T cell receptor (beta chain) was captured in a study of shared clonotypes between healthy human individuals. Study-wide results and caveats: Among non-shared clonotypes, generation probabilities were lower than among those shared by all four donors.

Trimming cost V 3 bases and J 1 base; bases outside gene matches: 5. CDR3 length equals 15 residues. Germline V gene data show CDR1 as SGHNT and CDR2 as YYREEE (reference sequence). Clones were read by immunoSEQ multiplex PCR, and TCRdb kept only the in-frame ones, dropping some. The top ten hold 0.5% to 0.65% of the sample, which has about 1.1 million clones, approximately 78% seen once. In the case of this clone: As yet, its antigen is unknown.

This receptor was taken from a man aged 18 to 30 in good health. Some clones in this sample may be carry-over from other donors' samples. Sequencing used memory CD4+ T cells from PBMCs. Noted subset: CD45RA-negative fraction. The chain joins TRBV5-4 to TRBJ2-5, with 8 bases identical to TRBD2. The CDR3 nucleotides read TGTGCCAGCAGCTGGAAACTAGCGGCCCAAGAGACCCAGTACTTC. It yields the protein CASSWKLAAQETQYF.